The 15 T cell receptor beta chains reported below all come from one sample, sequenced in a study of blood T cell repertoires in COVID-19. Measured with immunoSEQ multiplex PCR; TCRdb has only the in-frame clones, and not every one. The table has tens of thousands of clones, 88% seen once. The sample was peripheral blood. Receptors originate from a human donor in a cohort sampled during active COVID-19.

The chain is built from TRBV6-5 and TRBJ1-5, with D perhaps TRBD1 (5 bases). CDR1 and CDR2 from the germline V gene are MNHEY and SVGAGI. The V and J ends lost 7 bases and 7 bases respectively, with 17 bases between them. The CDR3 is made up of 14 amino acids. DNA for the CDR3: TGTGCCAGCAAGAGACCTCAGGGCTACCAGCCCCAGCATTTT. As protein: CASKRPQGYQPQHF.

For this clone: Within the sample, other DNA sequences also encode this same CDR3. The chain employs TRBV18 and TRBJ2-1, with TRBD1 identical over 8 bases. V lost 2 bases and J lost 0; bases outside the gene matches: 0. CDR3 length: 15 residues. Germline assignment: CDR1 KGHSH and CDR2 LQKENI. CDR3 bases: TGTGCCAGCTCACCAGGACAGGGCTCCTACAATGAGCAGTTCTTC. Translating it yields CASSPGQGSYNEQFF.

The chain is built from TRBV21-1 and TRBJ2-2; the table's D call, TRBD1, has no DNA check behind it. TRBV21-1 constitutes a pseudogene. CDR3 length: 16 residues. The CDR3: CASSRTGTANTGELFF. The CDR3 DNA reads TGTGCCAGCAGTCGTACCGGGACAGCGAACACCGGGGAGCTGTTTTTT.

The chain links TRBV19 to TRBJ2-2; 11 nucleotides match TRBD1. CDR1 is LNHDA and CDR2 is SQIVND in the germline V gene (reference sequence). This CDR3 contains 16 residues. V lost 3 bases and J lost 4; bases outside the gene matches: 4. The CDR3 DNA follows: TGTGCCAGTAGTATCGGACAGGGGGCGGCCACCGGGGAGCTGTTTTTT. Protein: CASSIGQGAATGELFF. The full variable domain, with the rest looked up from reference TRBV19 and TRBJ2-2, is DGGITQSPKYLFRKEGQNVTLSCEQNLNHDAMYWYRQDPGQGLRLIYYSQIVNDFQKGDIAEGYSVSREKKESFPLTVTSAQKNPTAFYLCASSIGQGAATGELFFGEGSRLTVL.

V is TRBV2 and J is TRBJ2-1, with D maybe TRBD2 (5 bases). The CDR3 extends over 13 amino acids. Trimming took 9 bases from V and 8 from J, leaving 17 bases between them. CDR1 and CDR2 from the germline V gene are SNHLY and FYNNEI. DNA of the CDR3: TGTGCCAGGGGAGATAGGATTCTTGATGAGCAGTTCTTC. Residues: CARGDRILDEQFF.

This chain joins TRBV6-2 or TRBV6-3 and TRBJ2-1; the D gene is possibly TRBD1 (6 bases). Germline V gene sequence: CDR1 MNHEY, CDR2 SVGEGT. The V end lost 4 bases, the J end lost 6 bases, and 10 bases lay between the germline ends. The CDR3 contains 13 residues. In DNA form, the CDR3 reads TGTGCCAGCAGTTTCCGGACAGTCAATGAGCAGTTCTTC. Amino acids: CASSFRTVNEQFF.

The genes are TRBV28 and TRBJ2-5; 8 bases fit TRBD2. From germline, CDR1 is MDHEN and CDR2 SYDVKM. The CDR3 runs 16 residues. The V gene end was trimmed by 2 bases and the J gene end by 0 bases; junction bases not matched to a gene: 5. This CDR3 is CASSLVSGTYQETQYF. As DNA, the CDR3 is TGTGCCAGCAGTTTAGTTAGCGGGACTTACCAAGAGACCCAGTACTTC.

V gene TRBV4-2 combines with J gene TRBJ2-1; 10 bases map to TRBD2. The length of the CDR3 is 15 residues. Germline CDR1 is LGHNA and CDR2 is YNFKEQ. V lost 4 bases to trimming and J lost 4 bases; unmatched junction nucleotides: 4. CDR3 in DNA: TGTGCCAGCAGCCTCACTAGCGGGATTTACAATGAGCAGTTCTTC. Protein product: CASSLTSGIYNEQFF.

This clone came up a few times. The chain employs TRBV6-5 and TRBJ2-7; the match to TRBD2 covers 7 bases. Unmatched junction bases numbered 4, after V lost 5 bases and J lost 0 bases. This CDR3 region has 14 residues. Germline V gene sequence: CDR1 MNHEY, CDR2 SVGAGI. The CDR3 spells CASSLAAGSYEQYF. CDR3 DNA: TGTGCCAGCAGTCTAGCGGCTGGCTCCTACGAGCAGTACTTC.

J is TRBJ2-1 and V is TRBV10-3, with 13 bases matching TRBD2. The CDR3 loop spans 15 amino acids. Germline V CDR1 and CDR2: ENHRY, SYGVKD. After removal of 6 bases from V and 3 bases from J, the junction contained 2 bases not matched to a gene. In DNA, the CDR3 is TGTGCCATCAGGGGGACTAGCGGGGACTACAATGAGCAGTTCTTC. This sequence encodes CAIRGTSGDYNEQFF.

This clone came up once. This chain joins TRBV5-5 and TRBJ2-1; possible D gene TRBD1, 5 bases. Trimming took off 1 base at V and 0 bases at J, with 14 bases between the two ends. This CDR3 spans 17 amino acids. Germline CDR1 reads SGHKS; CDR2 reads YYEKEE (reference sequence). CDR3 nucleotide sequence: TGTGCCAGCAGCTTGTCCAGGACACCGAACTCCTACAATGAGCAGTTCTTC. As protein: CASSLSRTPNSYNEQFF.

The chain carries TRBV4-2 and TRBJ2-3; 13 bases agree with TRBD2. The germline CDR1 and CDR2 sequences are LGHNA and YNFKEQ. With V trimmed by 2 bases and J by 9 bases, 11 bases remained unmatched. The CDR3 runs to 17 residues. DNA of the CDR3: TGTGCCAGCAGCCAATCCCCCGGGACTAGCGGGACTTTAACGCAGTATTTT. Translated, it gives CASSQSPGTSGTLTQYF.

The chain couples TRBV30 to TRBJ1-5, with D perhaps TRBD1 (5 bases). This CDR3 spans 13 amino acids. V was clipped by 4 bases and J by 3 bases, with 10 bases between them. Germline CDR1 GTSNPN, CDR2 SVGIG (reference sequence). The DNA of the CDR3 is TGTGCCTGGACGCGGGGCAACAATCAGCCCCAGCATTTT. The encoded protein is CAWTRGNNQPQHF.

This clone came up a few times. The chain employs TRBV18 and TRBJ1-2; D ambiguous. CDR1 KGHSH and CDR2 LQKENI come from the germline V gene. This CDR3 is 13 amino acids long. V was shortened by 6 bases and J by 0 bases, with 8 bases between the two germline ends. The chain's CDR3 is CASSGGSNYGYTF. The CDR3 DNA sequence: TGTGCCAGCTCCGGCGGATCTAACTATGGCTACACCTTC.

The chain recombines TRBV10-3 with TRBJ2-7; the match to TRBD1 covers 10 bases. The trim removed 3 bases at V and 3 bases at J, leaving 2 bases unmatched. This CDR3 comprises 14 residues. The germline gives CDR1 ENHRY, CDR2 SYGVKD. The CDR3 DNA sequence: TGTGCCATCAGTGAAAGGACAGGGGGCTACGAGCAGTACTTC. Protein sequence: CAISERTGGYEQYF.